The 21 T cell receptor beta chains below all came from one sample that was sequenced in a study of shared clonotypes between healthy human individuals. Measured with immunoSEQ multiplex PCR; TCRdb has only the in-frame clones, and not every one. The table lists some 790,000 clones, over 60% of them singletons. The sample was memory CD4+ T cells sorted from blood. Subset given: CD45RA-negative fraction. The receptors originated from a woman in her 30s in good health.

The rearrangement uses TRBV7-2 and TRBJ1-3; D gene unclear. The CDR3 extends over 14 amino acids. V was trimmed by 2 bases and J by 0 bases, leaving 5 bases between them. CDR1 SGHTA and CDR2 FQGNSA come from the germline V gene. This chain's CDR3 is CASSLWVSGNTIYF. The CDR3 coding sequence is TGTGCCAGCAGCTTATGGGTCTCTGGAAACACCATATATTTT.

The chain links TRBV6-1 to TRBJ2-5; 7 bases line up with TRBD2. V lost 6 bases to trimming and J lost 2 bases; unmatched junction nucleotides: 3. Looked up from germline, CDR1 is MNHNS and CDR2 is SASEGT. CDR3 size: 13 residues. CDR3 sequence (DNA): TGTGCCAGCAGCGCTAGCGGTCAAGAGACCCAGTACTTC. Its translation is CASSASGQETQYF.

The rearrangement uses TRBV7-3 and TRBJ1-1; maybe TRBD1 (6 bases). There are 12 residues in the CDR3. Trimming stripped 4 bases from V and 7 bases from J, with 10 bases between. Looked up from germline, CDR1 is SGHTA and CDR2 is FQGTGA. The CDR3 is CASSSGQSEAFF. CDR3 in DNA: TGTGCCAGCAGCTCAGGACAGAGTGAAGCTTTCTTT.

The chain recombines TRBV18 with TRBJ2-3; unclear D gene. The CDR3 is made up of 16 amino acids. Per germline, CDR1 KGHSH and CDR2 LQKENI. Between the trimmed V and J ends, which lost 4 bases and 0 bases, there was a span of 14 bases. In DNA, the CDR3 is TGTGCCAGCTCACGAGAAGGACGGCCAAGCACAGATACGCAGTATTTT. Amino acids: CASSREGRPSTDTQYF. Supplemented by reference TRBV18 and TRBJ2-3, the full variable domain reads NAGVMQNPRHLVRRRGQEARLRCSPMKGHSHVYWYRQLPEEGLKFMVYLQKENIIDESGMPKERFSAEFPKEGPSILRIQQVVRGDSAAYFCASSREGRPSTDTQYFGPGTRLTVL.

This clone was detected many times. The chain recombines TRBV9 with TRBJ2-1; D may be TRBD2 (6 bases). Germline-derived CDR1 and CDR2 are SGDLS and YYNGEE. The CDR3 covers 15 residues. Trimming cost V 3 bases and J 3 bases, with 13 bases left between them. CDR3 residues: CASSGDSGNYNEQFF. CDR3 coding DNA: TGTGCCAGCAGCGGGGATAGCGGCAACTACAATGAGCAGTTCTTC.

The rearrangement joins TRBV7-9 to TRBJ2-5, with a possible D match to TRBD2 (5 bases). Germline V gene lookup returns CDR1 SEHNR and CDR2 FQNEAQ (reference sequence). Deletions cut 8 bases from V and 1 base from J, with 8 bases between. There are 12 residues in the CDR3. The CDR3 here is CASAGVQETQYF. The CDR3 nucleotides are TGTGCCAGCGCCGGGGTCCAAGAGACCCAGTACTTC.

The rearrangement joins TRBV7-7 to TRBJ2-1; maybe TRBD1 (5 bases). This CDR3 has 13 residues. Trimming left V 5 bases short and J 8 bases short, with 13 bases between. Germline values: CDR1 SSHAT, CDR2 FNYEAQ (reference sequence). As DNA, the CDR3 is TGTGCCAGCAGCAAACAGGTTTGGGATGAGCAGTTCTTC. Translation: CASSKQVWDEQFF.

This clone came up a few times. The chain recombines TRBV5-4 with TRBJ2-5, with D perhaps TRBD1 or TRBD2 (5 bases each). Between the trimmed V and J ends, which lost 0 bases and 2 bases, there was a span of 8 bases. The CDR3 consists of 14 residues. Per the germline V gene, CDR1 is SGHNT and CDR2 is YYREEE (reference sequence). The CDR3: CASSLAGRQETQYF. The DNA of the CDR3 is TGTGCCAGCAGCTTGGCGGGACGGCAAGAGACCCAGTACTTC. Together with reference TRBV5-4 and TRBJ2-5, the CDR3 gives the full variable domain: ETGVTQSPTHLIKTRGQQVTLRCSSQSGHNTVSWYQQALGQGPQFIFQYYREEENGRGNFPPRFSGLQFPNYSSELNVNALELDDSALYLCASSLAGRQETQYFGPGTRLLVL.

This clone was detected only a few times. V gene TRBV27 combines with J gene TRBJ2-1; D unresolved. The CDR3 length is 13 residues. The V and J ends lost 5 bases and 3 bases respectively, with 8 bases between them. Germline values: CDR1 MNHEY, CDR2 SMNVEV (reference sequence). The CDR3 nucleotides are TGTGCCAGCAGTGGATCCCACTACAATGAGCAGTTCTTC. Translating gives CASSGSHYNEQFF.

This chain uses TRBV6-9 with TRBJ1-1; D not certain. This CDR3 contains 13 residues. V was clipped by 3 bases and J by 4 bases, with 9 bases between them. Germline CDR1 reads MNHGY; CDR2 reads SVAAGI. This CDR3 is CASSYPPGTEAFF. CDR3 sequence (DNA): TGTGCCAGCAGTTACCCCCCAGGCACTGAAGCTTTCTTT.

The CDR3 DNA follows: TGTGCCAGTAGTATAGATCTCGGGTTCTCTGGGGCCAACGTCCTGACTTTC. Encoded protein: CASSIDLGFSGANVLTF. V usage is TRBV19 and J usage is TRBJ2-6; D remains ambiguous. CDR3 length equals 17 residues. V was shortened by 0 bases and J by 0 bases, with 9 bases between the two germline ends. Per the germline V gene, CDR1 is LNHDA and CDR2 is SQIVND (reference sequence). The variable domain in full, with the rest retrieved from reference TRBV19 and TRBJ2-6, is DGGITQSPKYLFRKEGQNVTLSCEQNLNHDAMYWYRQDPGQGLRLIYYSQIVNDFQKGDIAEGYSVSREKKESFPLTVTSAQKNPTAFYLCASSIDLGFSGANVLTFGAGSRLTVL.

This clone was seen just once. J is TRBJ1-2 and V is TRBV29-1; 7 bases match TRBD1. Trimming at V came to 7 bases and at J to 8 bases, leaving 1 base not matched to a gene. The CDR3 contains 9 residues. From germline, CDR1 is SQVTM and CDR2 ANQGSEA. The CDR3 DNA follows: TGCAGCGCGGACAGGGGCTACACCTTC. Amino acids: CSADRGYTF.

The chain couples TRBV9 to TRBJ2-7, with 11 bases identical to TRBD2. Germline V gene sequence: CDR1 SGDLS, CDR2 YYNGEE. V lost 4 bases, J lost 7 bases, and 10 bases stayed unmatched. The CDR3 spans 15 residues. The CDR3 nucleotides are TGTGCCAGCAGCCCCATAGCGGGAGGGGCCGGGGAGCAGTACTTC. Its translation is CASSPIAGGAGEQYF.

This chain joins TRBV10-1 and TRBJ2-7, with D possibly matching TRBD1 (6 bases). V gave up 3 bases and J gave up 3 bases, with 12 bases separating them. CDR1 is WNHNN and CDR2 is SYGVQD in the germline V gene (reference sequence). The CDR3 length is 14 residues. The CDR3 DNA reads TGCGCCAGCAGTGAATCCGGACAGCGCTACGAGCAGTACTTC. Amino acids: CASSESGQRYEQYF.

The chain links TRBV14 to TRBJ1-1, with D possibly TRBD1 on 5 matching bases. V shed 2 bases and J shed 7 bases, with 14 bases lying between them. The CDR3 length is 14 residues. Germline V gene sequence: CDR1 SGHDN, CDR2 FVKESK. This CDR3 reads CASSQSRRGGEAFF. The CDR3 DNA is TGTGCCAGCAGCCAAAGCCGCCGGGGGGGTGAAGCTTTCTTT.

The CDR3 sequence is CASSYKGDRQPQHF. CDR3 DNA sequence: TGTGCCAGCAGTTATAAAGGGGATCGTCAGCCCCAGCATTTT. V gene TRBV27 combines with J gene TRBJ1-5, with D perhaps matching TRBD1 (5 bases). CDR1 and CDR2 from the germline V gene are MNHEY and SMNVEV (reference sequence). V lost 4 bases and J 6 bases, leaving 13 bases between the germline ends. This CDR3 comprises 14 residues.

This clone was seen a single time. The rearrangement links TRBV18 to TRBJ1-5, with a possible D match to TRBD1 (6 bases). V lost 3 bases, J lost 6 bases, and 15 bases lay in between. CDR3 length: 15 amino acids. Germline V gene sequence: CDR1 KGHSH, CDR2 LQKENI. The CDR3 bases are TGTGCCAGCTCACCCGACCACAGGGCCGGTCAGCCCCAGCATTTT. Its translation: CASSPDHRAGQPQHF. The whole variable domain, remainder taken from reference TRBV18 and TRBJ1-5, is NAGVMQNPRHLVRRRGQEARLRCSPMKGHSHVYWYRQLPEEGLKFMVYLQKENIIDESGMPKERFSAEFPKEGPSILRIQQVVRGDSAAYFCASSPDHRAGQPQHFGDGTRLSIL.

The V call is TRBV19, the J call TRBJ2-7, with TRBD1 as a possible D gene (5 bases). This CDR3 has 18 residues. Germline CDR1 LNHDA, CDR2 SQIVND (reference sequence). The ends were cut back, 5 bases at V and 3 bases at J, with 26 bases in the middle. The CDR3 protein is CASSPGQQFPIHFYEQYF. The CDR3, as DNA: TGTGCCAGTAGTCCAGGGCAACAGTTCCCAATACACTTCTACGAGCAGTACTTC.

The rearrangement joins TRBV5-4 to TRBJ1-1, with a tentative D call TRBD1 (6 bases). Germline values: CDR1 SGHNT, CDR2 YYREEE (reference sequence). CDR3 length equals 14 residues. The ends were cut back, 4 bases at V and 3 bases at J, with 13 bases in the middle. The CDR3 region is CASSTHPGDTEAFF. CDR3 sequence (DNA): TGTGCCAGCAGCACGCACCCAGGGGACACTGAAGCTTTCTTT.

The chain recombines TRBV10-1 with TRBJ2-7; TRBD1 is a possible D gene (6 bases). From germline, CDR1 is WNHNN and CDR2 SYGVQD (reference sequence). V dropped 3 bases and J dropped 3 bases, with 12 bases sitting between them. The CDR3 is 14 amino acids. CDR3 DNA sequence: TGCGCCAGCAGTGACAGCCAGGGGAACTACGAGCAGTACTTC. It encodes CASSDSQGNYEQYF.

For this clone: A single base separates this from a much larger clone, so it may be a read error. The gene calls are TRBV6-4 and TRBJ2-3, with TRBD2 identical over 11 bases. The CDR3 runs 15 residues. Germline trimming cut 4 bases from V and 0 bases from J; bases unmatched to any gene: 0. Germline loops: CDR1 MRHNA, CDR2 SNTAGT. The CDR3 here is CASSGLAGSTDTQYF. As DNA, the CDR3 is TGTGCCAGCAGTGGACTAGCGGGAAGCACAGATACGCAGTATTTT.